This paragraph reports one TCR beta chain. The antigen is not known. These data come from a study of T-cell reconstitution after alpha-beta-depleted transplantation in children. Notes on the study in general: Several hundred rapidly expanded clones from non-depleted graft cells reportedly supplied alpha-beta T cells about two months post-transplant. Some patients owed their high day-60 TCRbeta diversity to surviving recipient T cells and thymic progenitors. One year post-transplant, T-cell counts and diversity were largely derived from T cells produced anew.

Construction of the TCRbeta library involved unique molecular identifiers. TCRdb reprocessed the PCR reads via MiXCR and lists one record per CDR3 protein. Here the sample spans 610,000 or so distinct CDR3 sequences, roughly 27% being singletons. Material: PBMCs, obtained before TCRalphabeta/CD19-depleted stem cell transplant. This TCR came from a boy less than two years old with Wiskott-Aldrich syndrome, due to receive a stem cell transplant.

This CDR3 reads CSARVSVGGAETQYF. CDR3 bases: TGCAGTGCTAGAGTTTCGGTGGGAGGCGCAGAGACCCAGTACTTC. The chain is built from TRBV20-1 and TRBJ2-5, with D possibly matching TRBD2 (6 bases). V was cut by 1 base and J by 4 bases, with 16 bases left in between. This CDR3 spans 15 amino acids. Germline V lookup: CDR1 DFQATT, CDR2 SNEGSKA (reference sequence).